The 10 T cell receptor beta chains given below trace back to one sample, sequenced in a study of breast tumors, draining lymph nodes, adjacent tissues (dated by TCRdb to between 2015 and 2016). Receptor amplification or capture employed multiplex PCR. The sequencer was an Illumina HiSeq 2000. Through fastp at Q25 and MiXCR, TCRdb rebuilt clones from the public reads, retaining in-frame beta chains. Duplicate CDR3 protein sequences are folded into a single record with the most common DNA and genes. The sample table shows 120,000 or so distinct CDR3 sequences, and nearly 20% are seen once. About 3.5% of the sample comes from the top ten. Lymph node samples came from the axillary draining lymph nodes of breast cancer patients. The sequenced material came from axillary lymph node tissue. Every receptor here comes from a female donor with breast cancer. Some clones in this sample may be carry-over from other donors' samples.

In its sample, this clonotype was seen once. V usage is TRBV6-5 and J usage is TRBJ1-1, with TRBD1 identical over 10 bases. V dropped 0 bases and J dropped 4; count of bases not matched to a gene: 8. Germline-derived CDR1 and CDR2 are MNHEY and SVGAGI. This CDR3 region has 17 residues. CDR3 sequence reads: CASSYSPGQGRGTEAFF. The CDR3 nucleotides read TGTGCCAGCAGTTACTCGCCGGGACAGGGGCGCGGCACTGAAGCTTTCTTT.

This clonotype was seen a few times. With a much larger clone just one base away, this may be a read error. The chain links TRBV9 to TRBJ1-2; D remains unclear. Germline loops: CDR1 SGDLS, CDR2 YYNGEE. This CDR3 contains 13 residues. Trimming removed 0 bases at V and 4 bases at J, with 7 bases between. The CDR3: CASSVGGAYGYTF. CDR3 bases: TGTGCCAGCAGCGTAGGAGGAGCCTATGGCTACACCTTC. Full variable domain (missing parts from reference TRBV9 and TRBJ1-2): DSGVTQTPKHLITATGQRVTLRCSPRSGDLSVYWYQQSLDQGLQFLIQYYNGEERAKGNILERFSAQQFPDLHSELNLSSLELGDSALYFCASSVGGAYGYTFGSGTRLTVV.

This clonotype was seen at least ten times. This chain links TRBV20-1 with TRBJ2-5; D is perhaps TRBD1 (6 bases). The CDR3 is 14 amino acids. Deletions cut 4 bases from V and 1 base from J, with 13 bases between. Germline-derived CDR1 and CDR2 are DFQATT and SNEGSKA (reference sequence). CDR3: CSAILDRSQETQYF. The CDR3 nucleotides are TGCAGTGCTATCCTCGACAGGTCCCAAGAGACCCAGTACTTC.

This clonotype was recorded many times. The genes are TRBV4-1 and TRBJ1-2, with D uncertain. Trimming stripped 0 bases from V and 1 base from J, with 9 bases between. This CDR3 region has 15 residues. Germline-derived CDR1 and CDR2 are MGHRA and YSYEKL. The CDR3 DNA is TGCGCCAGCAGCCAAGAAATGGGGAGTAACTATGGCTACACCTTC. Residues: CASSQEMGSNYGYTF.

This clonotype was observed many times. CDR3 region: CASSPEPTSGSDTQYF. CDR3 bases: TGTGCCAGCAGTCCCGAACCGACTAGCGGGAGTGATACGCAGTATTTT. The V and J genes are TRBV27 and TRBJ2-3; TRBD2 agrees at 12 bases. V lost 5 bases to trimming and J lost 6 bases; unmatched junction nucleotides: 9. The CDR3 sequence is 16 residues long. From germline, CDR1 is MNHEY and CDR2 SMNVEV (reference sequence).

This clonotype was seen repeatedly, ten times or more. V is TRBV5-1 and J is TRBJ2-3; D might be TRBD1 or TRBD2, each matching 5 bases. The CDR3 runs to 16 residues. V lost 0 bases to trimming and J lost 1 base, with 12 bases between them. Germline-derived CDR1 and CDR2 are SGHRS and YFSETQ. In DNA, the CDR3 is TGCGCCAGCAGCTTGGCCGGGACCTACCGCACAGATACGCAGTATTTT. Its protein product is CASSLAGTYRTDTQYF.

CDR3 sequence reads: CASSIRVVGTQHF. CDR3 in DNA: TGTGCCAGTAGTATCAGGGTTGTAGGTACCCAGCATTTT. The chain carries TRBV19 and TRBJ1-5; D is possibly TRBD1 (5 bases). CDR1 LNHDA and CDR2 SQIVND come from the germline V gene (reference sequence). V lost 3 bases and J lost 11, with 14 bases in between. This CDR3 is built from 13 residues.

Points on this clonotype: The germline gene is not matched at one end of the junction; a read error may be the cause. This sequence joins TRBV5-6 and TRBJ1-1, with D uncertain. The CDR3 totals 13 residues. Per the germline V gene, CDR1 is SGHDT and CDR2 is YYEEEE. Here the CDR3 DNA reads TGTGCCACCAGCACGACGGTGAACACTGAAGCTTTCTTT. The encoded protein is CATSTTVNTEAFF.

In its sample, this clonotype was seen many times. One end of the junction fails to match germline, which may point to a read error. The chain employs TRBV6-5 and TRBJ2-7; the match to TRBD1 covers 8 bases. The CDR3 length is 14 residues. Per the germline V gene, CDR1 is MNHEY and CDR2 is SVGAGI. The CDR3 bases are TGTGTCAGCAGTTCCCGGACAGGGACCTACGAGCAGTACTTC. This translates into CVSSSRTGTYEQYF.

The chain is built from TRBV6-2 or TRBV6-3 and TRBJ2-4, with D unresolved. Germline V gives CDR1 MNHEY, CDR2 SVGEGT. There are 18 residues in the CDR3. V was clipped by 0 bases and J by 1 base, with 16 bases between them. The CDR3: CASSYSTSLNLAKNIQYF. In DNA form, the CDR3 reads TGTGCCAGCAGTTACTCGACCAGTCTAAATCTGGCCAAAAACATTCAGTACTTC.